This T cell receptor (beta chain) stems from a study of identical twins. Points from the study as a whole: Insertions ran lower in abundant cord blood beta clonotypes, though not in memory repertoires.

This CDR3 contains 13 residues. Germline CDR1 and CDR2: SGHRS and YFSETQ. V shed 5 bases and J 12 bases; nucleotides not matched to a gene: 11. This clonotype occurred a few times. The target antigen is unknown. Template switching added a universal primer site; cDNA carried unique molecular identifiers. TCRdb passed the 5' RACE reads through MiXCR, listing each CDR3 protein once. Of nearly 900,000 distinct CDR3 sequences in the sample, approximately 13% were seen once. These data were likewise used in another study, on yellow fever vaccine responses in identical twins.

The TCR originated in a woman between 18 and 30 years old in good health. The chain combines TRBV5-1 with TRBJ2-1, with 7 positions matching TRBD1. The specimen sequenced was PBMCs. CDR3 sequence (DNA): TGCGCCAGCAGAGGGGGCTTACCTGCCGGGCAGTTCTTC. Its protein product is CASRGGLPAGQFF.